The 31 T cell receptor beta chains presented below share a single source sample, sequenced in a study of HIV-infected patients and healthy controls. Reverse transcription used roughly 450 ng RNA and constant-region primers for alpha and beta. Each of the alpha and beta chains got its own library through chain-specific third strand synthesis with indices. Via MiXCR, TCRdb re-called the 5' RACE reads, giving one row per CDR3 protein. The sample lists 10,000 to 15,000 distinct CDR3 sequences; 5.1% were seen once. The repertoire came from unfractionated whole blood and reflected all unsorted peripheral T cells. The source material was blood. These receptors were obtained from an adult in good health.

By share, this clonotype ranks as medium-sized. V and J are TRBV5-1 and TRBJ1-5, with TRBD1 matching 8 bases. This CDR3 contains 15 residues. V lost 2 bases to trimming and J lost 5 bases; unmatched junction nucleotides: 6. Germline V gene lookup returns CDR1 SGHRS and CDR2 YFSETQ. The CDR3 loop reads CASSFTTGDHQPQHF. The CDR3, as DNA: TGCGCCAGCAGCTTTACGACAGGGGATCATCAGCCCCAGCATTTT.

The CDR3 here is CASSWPGRREGDTNYGYTF. The DNA of the CDR3 is TGCGCCAGCAGCTGGCCCGGACGAAGAGAGGGCGATACTAACTATGGCTACACCTTC. The J gene is TRBJ1-2, the V gene TRBV4-1, with D uncertain. Germline CDR1 is MGHRA and CDR2 is YSYEKL. V shed 5 bases and J shed 0 bases, with 25 bases lying between them. This CDR3 comprises 19 residues.

There are many counts of this clonotype. The CDR3 spells CASSSSATGYTEAFF. The CDR3 bases are TGTGCCAGCAGTTCGTCCGCGACAGGGTACACTGAAGCTTTCTTT. The V call is TRBV12-3 or TRBV12-4, the J call TRBJ1-1; 7 positions agree with TRBD1. V dropped 4 bases and J dropped 3; count of bases not matched to a gene: 8. The CDR3 covers 15 residues.

This clonotype was observed at least ten times. This chain connects TRBV6-6 to TRBJ1-4, with a weak D call TRBD1 (5 bases). Trimming shortened V by 3 bases and J by 5 bases, and 19 bases separated the two germline ends. The germline V gene has CDR1 MNHNY and CDR2 SVGAGI (reference sequence). The CDR3 runs to 17 residues. CDR3 bases: TGTGCCAGCAGTTATGGGGCCCGGGGGATGGGAAATGAAAAACTGTTTTTT. This encodes CASSYGARGMGNEKLFF.

Within the sample, this clonotype is medium-sized. This CDR3 is CASSYGRMNTEAFF. The CDR3 DNA reads as TGTGCCAGCAGTTACGGTCGGATGAACACTGAAGCTTTCTTT. The chain combines TRBV6-6 with TRBJ1-1; D not certain. CDR1 is MNHNY, CDR2 SVGAGI, per germline (reference sequence). Trimming stripped 2 bases from V and 0 bases from J, with 7 bases between. This CDR3 is built from 14 residues.

By sample share, this clonotype is medium-sized. J is TRBJ2-2 and V is TRBV2; 10 bases are shared with TRBD1. The CDR3 contains 14 residues. CDR1 and CDR2 (germline): SNHLY, FYNNEI. The CDR3 sequence: CAAGTGASAGELFF. The CDR3 nucleotides read TGTGCAGCCGGGACAGGGGCTTCCGCCGGGGAGCTGTTTTTT.

This clonotype has a count of ten or more. V is TRBV5-1 and J is TRBJ2-2, with TRBD1 matching 7 bases. CDR1 is SGHRS, CDR2 YFSETQ, per germline. V dropped 0 bases and J dropped 7; count of bases not matched to a gene: 0. The CDR3 runs 13 residues. The CDR3 DNA reads as TGCGCCAGCAGCTTGGGGGACAGCGGGGAGCTGTTTTTT. This translates into CASSLGDSGELFF.

Within the sample, this clonotype is medium-sized. The genes are TRBV20-1 and TRBJ2-3; TRBD2 matches 9 bases. Germline trimming cut 1 base from V and 1 base from J; bases unmatched to any gene: 9. CDR1 and CDR2 (germline): DFQATT, SNEGSKA (reference sequence). This CDR3 contains 17 residues. CDR3: CSARVLGRGGGTDTQYF. Written as DNA, the CDR3 is TGCAGTGCTAGAGTTTTGGGCCGCGGGGGGGGCACAGATACGCAGTATTTT.

This clonotype was seen ten or more times. The V and J genes are TRBV12-3 or TRBV12-4 and TRBJ1-1, with no clear D. Trimming took off 5 bases at V and 2 bases at J, with 12 bases between the two ends. The CDR3 runs to 14 residues. Written as DNA, the CDR3 is TGTGCCAGCAGTAAAGGACGGCTTAACACTGAAGCTTTCTTT. Translated, it gives CASSKGRLNTEAFF.

This clonotype is termed medium-sized. The rearrangement uses TRBV29-1 and TRBJ2-3; D is unresolved. Trimming shortened V by 4 bases and J by 4 bases, and 9 bases separated the two germline ends. This CDR3 region has 12 residues. From germline, CDR1 is SQVTM and CDR2 ANQGSEA. The CDR3 DNA is TGCAGCGTTGCGGGCGCATCAGATACGCAGTATTTT. This gives the protein CSVAGASDTQYF.

This clonotype is medium-sized. The chain is built from TRBV12-5 and TRBJ2-3, with a weak D call TRBD2 (6 bases). This CDR3 region has 13 residues. Trimming pared 3 bases from V and 9 bases from J, leaving 13 bases between. The germline V gene has CDR1 LGHNT and CDR2 FRNRAP. The CDR3 here is CASGLLSGGTQYF. The DNA for the CDR3 is TGTGCTAGTGGTTTACTATCTGGAGGGACGCAGTATTTT. Complete variable domain (other parts from reference TRBV12-5 and TRBJ2-3): DARVTQTPRHKVTEMGQEVTMRCQPILGHNTVFWYRQTMMQGLELLAYFRNRAPLDDSGMPKDRFSAEMPDATLATLKIQPSEPRDSAVYFCASGLLSGGTQYFGPGTRLTVL.

Sample share makes this clonotype medium-sized (0.01 to 0.1%). The V and J genes are TRBV12-3 or TRBV12-4 and TRBJ1-5; perhaps TRBD1 as D (5 bases). The CDR3 is made up of 15 amino acids. Trimming left V 4 bases short and J 1 base short, with 11 bases between. The CDR3 coding sequence is TGTGCCAGCAGTTGGGACGGCGGAAGCAATCAGCCCCAGCATTTT. It is translated as CASSWDGGSNQPQHF.

This clonotype ranks as medium-sized (0.01 to 0.1%). V and J are TRBV20-1 and TRBJ2-5; D is undetermined. The CDR3 length is 11 residues. CDR1 and CDR2 from the germline V gene are DFQATT and SNEGSKA (reference sequence). The V end was cut by 5 bases, the J end by 5 bases, with 9 bases between. As DNA, the CDR3 is TGCAGTGCTGGAATTAGGGAGACCCAGTACTTC. Protein: CSAGIRETQYF.

The rearrangement joins TRBV19 to TRBJ2-3, with 8 bases matching TRBD1. The ends lost 3 bases at V and 3 bases at J; junction bases unmatched: 17. The CDR3 spans 19 residues. Germline CDR1 and CDR2: LNHDA and SQIVND (reference sequence). In DNA form, the CDR3 reads TGTGCCAGTAGTATTCCCAGGGGGCGCAACCTGGTTGGGACAGATACGCAGTATTTT. Encoded protein: CASSIPRGRNLVGTDTQYF.

By share of the sample, this clonotype is medium-sized. This rearrangement joins TRBV5-4 to TRBJ1-1; possibly TRBD1 for D (5 bases). The germline V gene has CDR1 SGHNT and CDR2 YYREEE (reference sequence). V shed 2 bases and J shed 6 bases, with 8 bases lying between them. This CDR3 is 12 amino acids long. CDR3 in amino acids: CASSLGDSEAFF. CDR3 sequence (DNA): TGTGCCAGCAGCTTAGGGGATTCTGAAGCTTTCTTT.

Judged by abundance, this clonotype is medium-sized. V usage is TRBV18 and J usage is TRBJ1-1; D not certain. CDR3 length: 11 amino acids. The V end was cut by 6 bases, the J end by 5 bases, with 7 bases between. CDR1 is KGHSH and CDR2 is LQKENI in the germline V gene. CDR3 sequence (DNA): TGTGCCAGCTCCCTCGGGACTGAAGCTTTCTTT. Residues: CASSLGTEAFF.

This clonotype appeared many times. The chain carries TRBV13 and TRBJ2-3; D is tentatively TRBD1 or TRBD2 (5 bases each). This CDR3 has 14 amino acids. V lost 4 bases, J lost 1 base, and 9 bases lay in between. Looked up from germline, CDR1 is PRHDT and CDR2 is FYEKMQ (reference sequence). This CDR3 reads CASSSGRGTDTQYF. CDR3 DNA: TGTGCCAGCAGCTCGGGACGGGGCACAGATACGCAGTATTTT.

This clonotype was seen repeatedly, ten times or more. The V and J genes are TRBV7-9 and TRBJ1-4; TRBD1 might be the D (5 bases). Per germline, CDR1 SEHNR and CDR2 FQNEAQ (reference sequence). Trimming stripped 5 bases from V and 3 bases from J, with 19 bases between. This CDR3 spans 17 amino acids. The CDR3 coding sequence is TGTGCCAGCAGCAGAGGGAGGAGGGGAGCAGCTAATGAAAAACTGTTTTTT. Its protein product is CASSRGRRGAANEKLFF.

By share of the sample, this clonotype is medium-sized. The chain joins TRBV19 to TRBJ2-5; tentatively, D is TRBD2 (5 bases). Deletions cut 5 bases from V and 5 bases from J, with 15 bases between. CDR3 length equals 14 residues. CDR1 is LNHDA, CDR2 SQIVND, per germline (reference sequence). The CDR3 spells CASSQNLARETQYF. CDR3 bases: TGTGCCAGTAGTCAGAATCTAGCTCGGGAGACCCAGTACTTC.

This clonotype was found many times. This rearrangement joins TRBV11-2 to TRBJ1-1; D unresolved. Germline V gene lookup returns CDR1 SGHAT and CDR2 FQNNGV. Trimming took off 0 bases at V and 1 base at J, with 9 bases between the two ends. The CDR3 length is 15 residues. Written as DNA, the CDR3 is TGTGCCAGCAGCTTAGACGCCAGGACGAACACTGAAGCTTTCTTT. This sequence encodes CASSLDARTNTEAFF.

This clonotype is categorized as medium-sized. The V and J genes are TRBV12-3 or TRBV12-4 and TRBJ1-4; D gene unclear. The CDR3 length is 15 residues. The V end lost 5 bases, the J end lost 2 bases, and 12 bases lay between the germline ends. The chain's CDR3 is CASSPLEWTNEKLFF. The CDR3 DNA is TGTGCCAGCAGTCCCCTTGAATGGACTAATGAAAAACTGTTTTTT.

By its share, this clonotype is medium-sized. CDR3 amino acids: CASSQYWDTNTGELFF. The CDR3 DNA follows: TGTGCCAGCAGCCAATACTGGGACACCAACACCGGGGAGCTGTTTTTT. This sequence joins TRBV3-1 and TRBJ2-2, with D perhaps TRBD1 (6 bases). V lost 2 bases to trimming and J lost 2 bases, with 12 bases between them. Germline V gene lookup returns CDR1 LGHDT and CDR2 YNNKEL (reference sequence). The CDR3 sequence is 16 residues long.

This clonotype appeared many times. The rearrangement joins TRBV7-9 to TRBJ2-5; 9 positions agree with TRBD2. The CDR3 is 16 amino acids. Germline V lookup: CDR1 SEHNR, CDR2 FQNEAQ (reference sequence). Germline trimming cut 5 bases from V and 4 bases from J; bases unmatched to any gene: 11. DNA for the CDR3: TGTGCCAGCAGCCCTGGACTAGCAGCGGGGGGAGAGACCCAGTACTTC. Its translation: CASSPGLAAGGETQYF.

This clonotype was counted at least ten times. The chain combines TRBV5-1 with TRBJ2-5; possibly TRBD1 for D (5 bases). CDR1 and CDR2 (germline): SGHRS, YFSETQ. The V and J ends lost 6 bases and 5 bases respectively, with 17 bases between them. The CDR3 runs 14 residues. The CDR3 coding sequence is TGCGCCAGCACAAATCGACAGCCCGGGGAGACCCAGTACTTC. Its translation: CASTNRQPGETQYF.

This clonotype was observed a few times. The V gene is TRBV5-1, the J gene TRBJ1-2, with unresolved D. Per the germline V gene, CDR1 is SGHRS and CDR2 is YFSETQ. The CDR3 has 16 amino acids. V was trimmed by 1 base and J by 7 bases, leaving 20 bases between them. The chain's CDR3 is CASSLTSGRSAFGYTF. CDR3 in DNA: TGCGCCAGCAGCTTGACATCCGGGAGGAGTGCTTTTGGCTACACCTTC.

This clonotype is termed medium-sized. The rearrangement uses TRBV6-5 and TRBJ2-5; no definite D call. In germline, CDR1 is MNHEY, CDR2 SVGAGI. Trimming left V 5 bases short and J 5 bases short, with 9 bases between. The CDR3 contains 12 residues. The CDR3 loop is CASSALGETQYF. As DNA, the CDR3 is TGTGCCAGCAGTGCCCTCGGGGAGACCCAGTACTTC.

This clonotype was detected ten times or more. J is TRBJ2-3 and V is TRBV19, with TRBD2 matching over 7 bases. Germline trimming cut 9 bases from V and 6 bases from J; bases unmatched to any gene: 15. This CDR3 comprises 15 residues. Per germline, CDR1 LNHDA and CDR2 SQIVND (reference sequence). The CDR3 protein is CASREAGPPPDTQYF. CDR3 bases: TGTGCCAGCCGAGAAGCGGGGCCCCCCCCCGATACGCAGTATTTT.

The J gene is TRBJ1-1, the V gene TRBV5-4, with D uncertain. V was clipped by 0 bases and J by 0 bases, with 6 bases between them. Germline V gives CDR1 SGHNT, CDR2 YYREEE (reference sequence). This CDR3 contains 14 residues. CDR3: CASSLEVVNTEAFF. The CDR3 DNA reads TGTGCCAGCAGCTTGGAAGTGGTGAACACTGAAGCTTTCTTT.

This clonotype was seen many times. The V call is TRBV3-1, the J call TRBJ2-7, with D unresolved. Germline assignment: CDR1 LGHDT and CDR2 YNNKEL (reference sequence). CDR3 length: 11 amino acids. V was cut by 1 base and J by 6 bases, with 4 bases left in between. Here the CDR3 DNA reads TGTGCCAGCAGCCAAGTACGCGAGCAGTACTTC. Encoded protein: CASSQVREQYF.

This clonotype came up many times. The V call is TRBV2, the J call TRBJ2-1; TRBD2 might be the D (7 bases). V shed 6 bases and J shed 1 base, with 13 bases lying between them. This CDR3 has 15 residues. CDR1 is SNHLY, CDR2 FYNNEI, per germline. CDR3 region: CASRGAGDSYNEQFF. CDR3 bases: TGTGCCAGCAGGGGGGCGGGGGATTCCTACAATGAGCAGTTCTTC.

There are many counts of this clonotype. The chain couples TRBV29-1 to TRBJ1-2; 9 bases are shared with TRBD1. There are 15 residues in the CDR3. From germline, CDR1 is SQVTM and CDR2 ANQGSEA. The V segment lost 7 bases and the J segment 0 bases; nucleotides outside the gene matches: 9. For the CDR3, the DNA is TGCAGCGCCGATACAGGGGGCGAAGCTAACTATGGCTACACCTTC. Translated: CSADTGGEANYGYTF.